A single sample is the source of the 26 T cell receptor beta chains below, sequenced in a study of beta chain features in type 1 diabetes. cDNA synthesis used the whole RNA isolate, giving expressed TCRB sequences. TCRdb keeps only in-frame clones here, not all; method: immunoSEQ multiplex PCR. This sample has hundreds of thousands of clones, with roughly 15% found just once. The sample consisted of naive CD4+ T cells from blood. The receptor source for this set is a woman in her thirties or forties in good health.

V and J are TRBV6-1 and TRBJ2-7; D remains ambiguous. Per germline, CDR1 MNHNS and CDR2 SASEGT. The V gene lost 4 bases and the J gene lost 2 bases, with 6 bases spanning the gap. This CDR3 contains 12 residues. CDR3 sequence reads: CASSVPAYEQYF. As DNA, the CDR3 is TGTGCCAGCAGTGTTCCAGCCTACGAGCAGTACTTC.

This clone was counted a few times. This chain links TRBV4-3 with TRBJ1-4; TRBD1 agrees at 9 bases. V gave up 4 bases and J gave up 5 bases; unmatched junction bases: 2. This CDR3 region has 14 residues. The germline gives CDR1 LGHNA, CDR2 YSLEER. CDR3 residues: CASSPGTGNEKLFF. The DNA for the CDR3 is TGCGCCAGCAGCCCCGGGACAGGGAATGAAAAACTGTTTTTT.

J is TRBJ1-2 and V is TRBV6-5; no clear D. Per germline, CDR1 MNHEY and CDR2 SVGAGI. The V end was cut by 5 bases, the J end by 4 bases, with 14 bases between. The CDR3 has 14 amino acids. CDR3 coding DNA: TGTGCCAGCAGTGGAGTGGTGGCTGGCTATGGCTACACCTTC. Protein: CASSGVVAGYGYTF.

This clone was seen a handful of times. This chain joins TRBV7-6 and TRBJ1-5, with D unclear. Germline lookup yields CDR1 SGHVS and CDR2 FNYEAQ. V lost 5 bases and J 3 bases, leaving 8 bases between the germline ends. The CDR3 loop spans 13 amino acids. CDR3 sequence reads: CASSIRHNQPQHF. CDR3 sequence (DNA): TGTGCCAGCAGCATCAGGCACAATCAGCCCCAGCATTTT. The full variable domain, its missing parts supplied by reference TRBV7-6 and TRBJ1-5, is GAGVSQSPRYKVTKRGQDVALRCDPISGHVSLYWYRQALGQGPEFLTYFNYEAQQDKSGLPNDRFSAERPEGSISTLTIQRTEQRDSAMYRCASSIRHNQPQHFGDGTRLSIL.

The chain has TRBV19 and TRBJ1-4; 7 bases align to TRBD1. Per the germline V gene, CDR1 is LNHDA and CDR2 is SQIVND (reference sequence). Germline trimming cut 5 bases from V and 3 bases from J; bases unmatched to any gene: 9. This CDR3 contains 16 residues. As DNA, the CDR3 is TGTGCCAGTAGTCTCCGACAGGGAAGGGCTAATGAAAAACTGTTTTTT. It codes for CASSLRQGRANEKLFF. The full variable domain, completed using reference TRBV19 and TRBJ1-4, is DGGITQSPKYLFRKEGQNVTLSCEQNLNHDAMYWYRQDPGQGLRLIYYSQIVNDFQKGDIAEGYSVSREKKESFPLTVTSAQKNPTAFYLCASSLRQGRANEKLFFGSGTQLSVL.

This clone occurred a few times. The chain joins TRBV18 to TRBJ1-4, with unresolved D. The CDR3 extends over 15 amino acids. Germline CDR1 KGHSH, CDR2 LQKENI. The germline V and J ends were trimmed by 11 bases and 0 bases, with 16 bases remaining between them. CDR3 sequence reads: CASLVAPATNEKLFF. Here the CDR3 DNA reads TGTGCCTCCTTAGTAGCGCCTGCAACTAATGAAAAACTGTTTTTT.

This clone showed up just a few times. V is TRBV2 and J is TRBJ2-7, with 7 bases matching TRBD1. From germline, CDR1 is SNHLY and CDR2 FYNNEI. V trimming: 7 bases; J trimming: 7 bases; junction bases outside the gene matches: 13. The CDR3 totals 14 residues. CDR3 coding DNA: TGTGCCAGCATTTATGATCGACAGGGCCGGGAGCAGTACTTC. It encodes CASIYDRQGREQYF. Filled out from reference TRBV2 and TRBJ2-7, the complete variable domain reads EPEVTQTPSHQVTQMGQEVILRCVPISNHLYFYWYRQILGQKVEFLVSFYNNEISEKSEIFDDQFSVERPDGSNFTLKIRSTKLEDSAMYFCASIYDRQGREQYFGPGTRLTVT.

This clone was observed a handful of times. This chain joins TRBV18 and TRBJ2-5; TRBD2 agrees at 8 bases. CDR1 and CDR2 from the germline V gene are KGHSH and LQKENI. The length of the CDR3 is 14 residues. V shed 4 bases, J shed 2 bases, and the junction held 3 bases outside the gene matches. CDR3 sequence: CASSQAGAQETQYF. Written as DNA, the CDR3 is TGTGCCAGCTCACAAGCGGGGGCACAAGAGACCCAGTACTTC.

This clone occurred a few times. V gene TRBV11-2 combines with J gene TRBJ2-4, with D perhaps TRBD1 (6 bases). This CDR3 has 15 amino acids. From germline, CDR1 is SGHAT and CDR2 FQNNGV. The V end lost 1 base, the J end lost 6 bases, and 13 bases lay between the germline ends. This chain's CDR3 is CASSLGLTGTNIQYF. The CDR3 DNA is TGTGCCAGCAGCTTAGGATTGACAGGCACAAACATTCAGTACTTC.

This clone was recorded only once. The chain combines TRBV6-5 with TRBJ2-7, with 8 bases identical to TRBD2. The CDR3 has 15 amino acids. V was clipped by 5 bases and J by 4 bases; unmatched bases: 10. Per the germline V gene, CDR1 is MNHEY and CDR2 is SVGAGI. The CDR3 DNA reads TGTGCCAGCAGTCGGACTAGCTCTAGGAGATACGAGCAGTACTTC. It specifies CASSRTSSRRYEQYF.

The CDR3 loop is CASSRTGPGNEQFF. The CDR3 region has the DNA TGTGCCAGCAGCCGGACAGGGCCCGGCAATGAGCAGTTCTTC. This chain uses TRBV5-6 with TRBJ2-1; 8 nucleotides match TRBD1. The V segment lost 4 bases and the J segment 6 bases; nucleotides outside the gene matches: 6. Germline-derived CDR1 and CDR2 are SGHDT and YYEEEE. There are 14 residues in the CDR3.

The V gene is TRBV6-5, the J gene TRBJ2-5, with a tentative D call TRBD2 (5 bases). With 5 bases removed from V and 1 base from J, the gap between germline ends came to 14 bases. Germline CDR1 MNHEY, CDR2 SVGAGI. This CDR3 comprises 15 residues. The CDR3: CASSPDGVFQETQYF. For the CDR3, the DNA is TGTGCCAGCAGTCCCGACGGGGTCTTCCAAGAGACCCAGTACTTC.

In its sample, this clone was seen a few times. The chain joins TRBV19 to TRBJ1-5; 9 bases are shared with TRBD1. The CDR3 totals 14 residues. Germline V gene data show CDR1 as LNHDA and CDR2 as SQIVND (reference sequence). J lost 9 bases, V lost 5 bases, and 8 bases had no gene match. In DNA, the CDR3 is TGTGCCAGTAGTTATCTGGGACAGGGTCTGCCCCAGCATTTT. Translated, it gives CASSYLGQGLPQHF.

The chain couples TRBV19 to TRBJ1-2, with a tentative D call TRBD1 (6 bases). Trimming took 8 bases from V and 2 from J, leaving 9 bases between them. The CDR3 runs 12 residues. CDR1 and CDR2 from the germline V gene are LNHDA and SQIVND (reference sequence). The CDR3 DNA reads TGTGCCAGTTCAGGACAGAACTATGGCTACACCTTC. It translates to CASSGQNYGYTF.

This clone was seen more than once but under ten times. V and J are TRBV9 and TRBJ2-2; 8 bases are a match to TRBD2. The CDR3 is 15 amino acids. Unmatched junction bases numbered 3, after V lost 1 base and J lost 4 bases. The germline CDR1 and CDR2 sequences are SGDLS and YYNGEE. Written as DNA, the CDR3 is TGTGCCAGCAGCGTAAGGACTAGCTCCACCGGGGAGCTGTTTTTT. Encoded protein: CASSVRTSSTGELFF.

This chain connects TRBV6-1 to TRBJ2-5, with unresolved D. Germline CDR1 and CDR2: MNHNS and SASEGT. Trimming pared 3 bases from V and 9 bases from J, leaving 17 bases between. This CDR3 region has 14 residues. This CDR3 reads CASSDTPSQAPQYF. In nucleotides, the CDR3 is TGTGCCAGCAGTGATACCCCTTCCCAGGCTCCCCAGTACTTC.

This clone was detected only a few times. The chain uses TRBV2 and TRBJ2-3; D gene unclear. The CDR3 runs to 15 residues. V was trimmed by 3 bases and J by 0 bases, leaving 10 bases between them. Looked up from germline, CDR1 is SNHLY and CDR2 is FYNNEI. The CDR3 DNA reads TGTGCCAGCAGTGAGGAGTGGCTTAGCACAGATACGCAGTATTTT. Translating it yields CASSEEWLSTDTQYF.

This clone has more than one count but fewer than ten. The chain links TRBV5-1 to TRBJ1-6; maybe TRBD1 (5 bases). From germline, CDR1 is SGHRS and CDR2 YFSETQ. The CDR3 runs 15 residues. Trimming removed 2 bases from V and 6 bases from J, with 12 bases in between. This CDR3 is CASSFQTVTNSPLHF. The DNA of the CDR3 is TGCGCCAGCAGCTTCCAGACAGTGACTAATTCACCCCTCCACTTT. The full variable domain, completed using reference TRBV5-1 and TRBJ1-6, is KAGVTQTPRYLIKTRGQQVTLSCSPISGHRSVSWYQQTPGQGLQFLFEYFSETQRNKGNFPGRFSGRQFSNSRSEMNVSTLELGDSALYLCASSFQTVTNSPLHFGNGTRLTVT.

The sample holds a few counts of this clone. The chain employs TRBV10-3 and TRBJ1-2; D might be TRBD1 (6 bases). V was shortened by 2 bases and J by 2 bases, with 12 bases between the two germline ends. In germline, CDR1 is ENHRY, CDR2 SYGVKD. The CDR3 length is 15 residues. The CDR3 protein is CAISEPPGDNYGYTF. The CDR3 DNA follows: TGTGCCATCAGTGAGCCACCAGGGGACAACTATGGCTACACCTTC.

V gene TRBV6-5 combines with J gene TRBJ1-2, with a possible D match to TRBD1 (5 bases). Trimming pared 7 bases from V and 4 bases from J, leaving 19 bases between. The CDR3 sequence is 15 residues long. Germline CDR1 and CDR2: MNHEY and SVGAGI. The CDR3 sequence: CASTRYGDYSYGYTF. For the CDR3, the DNA is TGTGCCAGCACTCGGTACGGGGACTACTCCTATGGCTACACCTTC.

This clone was recorded a few times. The rearrangement links TRBV7-2 to TRBJ2-5; a weak D match, TRBD2 (7 bases). The V gene's germline CDR1 is SGHTA and CDR2 FQGNSA. This CDR3 is built from 14 residues. Trimming removed 4 bases from V and 4 bases from J, with 13 bases in between. CDR3 residues: CASSSLGGGETQYF. As DNA, the CDR3 is TGTGCCAGCAGCTCGTTAGGGGGGGGAGAGACCCAGTACTTC.

The chain is built from TRBV9 and TRBJ2-2; tentative D call: TRBD1 (5 bases). The CDR3 is 17 amino acids. Germline assignment: CDR1 SGDLS and CDR2 YYNGEE. Trimming left V 2 bases short and J 0 bases short, with 14 bases between. The CDR3 sequence is CASSVDPGYANTGELFF. The DNA for the CDR3 is TGTGCCAGCAGCGTCGACCCAGGGTACGCGAACACCGGGGAGCTGTTTTTT.

This clone was recorded a few times. The rearrangement links TRBV5-1 to TRBJ2-7; the match to TRBD2 covers 8 bases. V was clipped by 4 bases and J by 4 bases; unmatched bases: 13. This CDR3 has 16 amino acids. CDR1 and CDR2 (germline): SGHRS, YFSETQ. The CDR3 DNA sequence: TGCGCCAGCAGCCCGGGGAGCGGGAGAGGGACTTACGAGCAGTACTTC. The encoded protein is CASSPGSGRGTYEQYF.

This clone was counted between two and nine times. The chain joins TRBV29-1 to TRBJ1-5; TRBD1 agrees at 8 bases. CDR3 length equals 12 residues. In germline, CDR1 is SQVTM, CDR2 ANQGSEA. The J segment lost 7 bases and the V segment lost 6 bases, leaving 5 bases of the junction unmatched. The CDR3 coding sequence is TGCAGCGTCAGACAGGGGAGACAGCCCCAGCATTTT. Translation gives CSVRQGRQPQHF.

V usage is TRBV15 and J usage is TRBJ2-2, with 8 bases that match TRBD2. The germline CDR1 and CDR2 sequences are LNHNV and YYDKDF (reference sequence). This CDR3 has 15 amino acids. Losses at the gene ends were 3 bases for V and 3 bases for J; bases not matched to a gene: 3. CDR3 protein: CATSSRTSYTGELFF. As DNA, the CDR3 is TGTGCCACCAGCAGTCGGACTAGCTACACCGGGGAGCTGTTTTTT.

V usage is TRBV19 and J usage is TRBJ2-7, with a weak D call TRBD2 (5 bases). The V and J ends lost 7 bases and 6 bases respectively, with 10 bases between them. The CDR3 totals 11 residues. From germline, CDR1 is LNHDA and CDR2 SQIVND (reference sequence). DNA of the CDR3: TGTGCCAGTATGGGTGGAGGCGAGCAGTACTTC. Its protein product is CASMGGGEQYF.